Below are 3 T cell receptor beta chains sequenced from a single sample in a study of Ad26.COV2.S vaccination and SARS-CoV-2 variants. Generated by immunoSEQ multiplex PCR, the TCRdb table keeps only in-frame clones and is missing some. The sample lists roughly 400,000 clones; 92% were seen once. The treatment: approximately 18 received Ad26.COV2.S at low or high dose, single or two shots; about 5 received placebo; per-sample allocation not given. Day 63 after the first vaccine or placebo injection was the time point for sampling. Sequencing was performed on peripheral blood, taken in a trial of Ad26.COV2.S vaccine versus placebo. The source is a person aged 18 to 59 who received the Ad26.COV2.S COVID-19 vaccine or a placebo.

The chain employs TRBV5-5 and TRBJ1-1; 9 bases map to TRBD1. After removal of 2 bases from V and 10 bases from J, the junction contained 9 bases not matched to a gene. Germline-derived CDR1 and CDR2 are SGHKS and YYEKEE (reference sequence). There are 14 residues in the CDR3. This CDR3 is CASSFTGGVPSAFF. For the CDR3, the DNA is TGTGCCAGCAGCTTCACAGGGGGCGTACCTTCAGCTTTCTTT.

The V gene is TRBV19, the J gene TRBJ2-1, with D possibly being TRBD1 (5 bases). V was shortened by 1 base and J by 3 bases, with 10 bases between the two germline ends. CDR1 and CDR2 from the germline V gene are LNHDA and SQIVND (reference sequence). CDR3 size: 15 residues. The CDR3 DNA reads TGTGCCAGTAGTATAGGGACATCCCTCTACAATGAGCAGTTCTTC. Protein: CASSIGTSLYNEQFF.

The chain is built from TRBV11-2 and TRBJ1-1; D gene uncertain. The V gene lost 1 base and the J gene lost 13 bases, with 13 bases spanning the gap. The germline CDR1 and CDR2 sequences are SGHAT and FQNNGV. The CDR3 is 12 residues long. The DNA for the CDR3 is TGTGCCAGCAGCTTAGCGAAAGGGTGGGTTTTCTTT. Translated, it gives CASSLAKGWVFF. The whole variable domain, remainder taken from reference TRBV11-2 and TRBJ1-1, is EAGVAQSPRYKIIEKRQSVAFWCNPISGHATLYWYQQILGQGPKLLIQFQNNGVVDDSQLPKDRFSAERLKGVDSTLKIQPAKLEDSAVYLCASSLAKGWVFFGQGTRLTVV.